This T cell receptor beta chain is drawn from a study of blood T cell repertoires in COVID-19. Overall study: T cells, B-cell-depleted T cells, or PBMCs supplied cDNA or gDNA.

Clones were sequenced by immunoSEQ multiplex PCR, and TCRdb holds only the in-frame ones, with some missing. The repertoire holds around 180,000 clones, roughly 77% seen once, with about 10% in the top ten. Seattle's enrolled individuals joined amid active infection and were then monitored longitudinally. The CDR3 runs to 13 residues. V trimming: 5 bases; J trimming: 8 bases; junction bases outside the gene matches: 6. Germline CDR1 reads SGHVS; CDR2 reads FQNEAQ. Source material: peripheral blood. The V gene is TRBV7-8, the J gene TRBJ2-1; 7 bases map to TRBD1. The receptor's source is a woman of 80 years or more with COVID-19, enrolled during active disease. CDR3 sequence (DNA): TGTGCCAGCAGCGGAGAGACAGGGTATGAGCAGTTCTTC. It translates to CASSGETGYEQFF.